One T cell receptor beta chain is described in this entry. What it binds is not known. This specimen comes from a study of T cell responses to AZD1222 COVID-19 vaccine. Trimming left V 1 base short and J 0 bases short, with 10 bases between. Germline V CDR1 and CDR2: SGHTA, FQGNSA. The CDR3 has 15 residues. Study results and limitations: Seropositive status at baseline applied to only a handful of AZD1222 recipients. Donors were chiefly white British, with a greater number of females, and clonal diversity was perhaps underestimated.

The method was immunoSEQ multiplex PCR; TCRdb's version includes in-frame clones alone and lacks a portion of them. The sample lists around 210,000 clones; around 94% were seen once. The J gene is TRBJ2-7, the V gene TRBV7-2, with D perhaps being TRBD1 or TRBD2 (5 bases each). Here the sequenced sample was peripheral blood, taken 28 days after the second dose of the MenACWY control vaccine. The receptor was derived from an adult who received the MenACWY meningococcal vaccine as a control. CDR3 region: CASSLGGIISYEQYF. The CDR3 DNA follows: TGTGCCAGCAGCTTAGGGGGGATCATCTCCTACGAGCAGTACTTC.